This T cell receptor beta chain was recovered during a study of blood T cells in healthy people across ages (dated by TCRdb to the mid-2010s). Concerning the study at large: In model experiments, roughly one uniquely barcoded TCR beta cDNA molecule per two T cells was captured by template switching. The study measured age-related changes in TCR beta repertoire diversity using deep sequencing normalized with unique cDNA molecular identifiers. Four age groups were formed from the donors: young (average roughly 15 years), middle-aged (more than 35), aged (about 62) and long-lived (approximately 78). The study analyzed two additional independent replicas of 1 million unique cDNA reads from the same blood draw for two donors, one aged 18 to 30 and one aged 80 or older.

Comments on this clonotype: What this receptor recognizes is not known. No base qualities exist here, and no much larger clone lies one base off it.

Donors were approximately 42 systemically healthy Caucasian individuals from Russia aged 6 to 90 years. Each donor gave 9.5 to 10 milliliters of peripheral blood, drawn into EDTA-treated Vacutainer tubes. Ficoll-Paque density-gradient centrifugation was used to isolate PBMCs, with at least 6.5 million obtained per sample. Total RNA was extracted from PBMCs with Trizol reagent, with at least 6 micrograms obtained per sample. For every donor, flow cytometry on a PBMC aliquot measured the percentage of naive CD45RAhigh/CD27high T cells. The library was generated by 5' RACE. TCRdb lists the instrument as Illumina HiSeq 2500. A second PCR of about 6 to 12 cycles was performed with a sample-barcoded 5' primer and a J-beta primer mix. Each TCR beta cDNA molecule received a unique molecular identifier from a template-switch 5' adaptor carrying 12 random nucleotides. Each sample yielded at least 3 million CDR3-containing paired-end reads. All of the RNA was converted into first-strand cDNA using the Mint cDNA synthesis kit, with a TRBC-specific oligonucleotide serving as the primer. Following uracil-DNA glycosylase treatment, a first 18-cycle PCR with universal primers M1SS and BC2_uni_R was performed on all cDNA. From the authors' description of their analysis: Normalization of each sample was performed by random selection of 1 million high-quality reads, each carrying a distinct molecular identifier. Reads with shared molecular identifiers were discarded instead of being binned into consensus sequences. MiTCR, set to a Q25 quality threshold and the strictest error-elimination algorithm, was used for CDR3 identification, clonotype clustering and error correction. Lower-bound total TCR beta diversity was estimated with a nonparametric unseen species model using Euler transformation. In TCRdb, the public reads were trimmed at Q25 with fastp and aligned with MiXCR, with productive beta chains retained. Each CDR3 protein gets just one entry, which takes the most common genes and DNA from the rows behind it. The V and J calls and clone size come from TCRdb's table, not from the authors' own analysis. In this sample the table shows fewer than 800,000 distinct CDR3 sequences, roughly 25% of which occur a single time. 9.4% of the sample is in the top ten clones.

The germline V gene gives CDR1 as SGDLS and CDR2 as YYNGEE. V loses 0 bases of germline sequence and J loses 0 bases, and the interval between the two ends is 5 bases. The CDR3 numbers 14 residues from cysteine through phenylalanine. Kept here is only the CDR3 DNA, which spans 42 bases and is read in frame from base 1. Paper-wide results and their limitations: Observed TCR beta diversity per million T cells fell roughly linearly with age, and a significant reduction was already apparent by age around 40. The CMV infection status of donors was not known, potentially confounding age-related changes in expanded clonotypes. Estimates of total diversity based on one million sequenced T cells were regarded as lower bounds and as underestimates. Compared with the aged group, more naive CD4+ T cells, fewer expanded clones and increased TCR diversity were shown by the long-lived group, suggesting age selection. Since profiling was done on bulk unsorted PBMCs, naive and antigen-experienced compartments could not be conclusively compared. A strong correlation was found between observed TCR beta diversity and the percentage of naive T cells measured by flow cytometry.

This sample was also put to use in a study of T cells of mothers and their children. The second investigation adds: Nine systemically healthy Caucasian individuals, comprising three mothers and their six children, were included as donors. cDNA synthesis used all of the extracted RNA, with approximately 1.4 ug of RNA in each 15 ul reaction. In the second PCR, sample barcodes and 2-4 random nucleotides were introduced via the M1S primer. Over 8.5 million TCR beta CDR3 reads were obtained for each mother, and approximately 3 million reads were obtained for each child. TCR recombination output is similarly shaped by thymic selection in related and unrelated pairs, with a minor effect exerted by inherited differences. Normalized repertoire overlap was always slightly but never significantly higher in related than unrelated mother-child pairs. Persistent microchimeric T cell clones were not detected, at a sensitivity of 95 to 100 clones per million clonotypes. In the study, deep NGS was used to compare the TCR beta repertoires of mothers and children, and features distinguishing related mother-child pairs from unrelated individuals were sought. The mean age was about 37 +/- 4 years for the mothers and about 12 +/- 4 years for the children. Libraries were sequenced on Illumina HiSeq 2000 with 100+100 nt paired-end reads after adapter ligation with NEBNext reagents. To avoid cross-contamination, the mother libraries and the child libraries were prepared a month apart and sequenced in separate runs. Each donor had between about 500,000 and 2,100,000 distinct TCR beta clonotypes identified. Naive TCR beta clonotypes were estimated from low-frequency clonotypes matched to each donor's FACS-determined naive share, without sorting.

The V and J genes are TRBV9 and TRBJ2-3; the D gene remains uncertain. The origin of this receptor is a boy under 18 in good health. Sequenced material: blood. This receptor has the CDR3 CASSVEGSTDTQYF. The DNA is as follows: TGTGCCAGCAGCGTAGAAGGCAGCACAGATACGCAGTATTTT.